This T cell receptor beta chain was profiled in a study of T cells in Graves' hyperthyroidism and ophthalmopathy. The study included ophthalmopathy patients with Clinical Activity Score at least 3, NOSPECS grade at least 4 and duration under 3 months. The V and J ends lost 2 bases and 9 bases, in that order; junction bases with no gene match: 17. The CDR3 loop spans 18 amino acids. In germline, CDR1 is MDHEN, CDR2 SYDVKM. From RNA transcripts, TCR beta CDR3 regions were amplified. During a first-round RT-PCR of the TCR CDR3, the HTBI primer set was used. TCRdb reanalysed the multiplex PCR reads using MiXCR and keeps one entry per CDR3 protein. Of about 600,000 distinct CDR3 sequences detected, 16% appear once; the ten largest clones hold 3% to 4%. Overall study findings and caveats: Through a model of 13 V-J features, ophthalmopathy was separated from stable hyperthyroidism. Researchers found most expanded thyroid clonotypes above 0.001 in blood as well. The model foresaw ophthalmopathy a median around 6 months prior to onset.

About this clonotype itself: The antigen remains unidentified.

This receptor was identified in a woman aged 40-49 years with Graves' ophthalmopathy. The chain joins TRBV28 to TRBJ2-1; 9 positions agree with TRBD1. The sequencing sample was made of blood. CDR3 sequence reads: CASSLSIIRSGQGSEQFF. The CDR3 DNA follows: TGTGCCAGCAGTTTAAGCATTATTAGGTCTGGACAGGGGAGTGAGCAGTTCTTC.